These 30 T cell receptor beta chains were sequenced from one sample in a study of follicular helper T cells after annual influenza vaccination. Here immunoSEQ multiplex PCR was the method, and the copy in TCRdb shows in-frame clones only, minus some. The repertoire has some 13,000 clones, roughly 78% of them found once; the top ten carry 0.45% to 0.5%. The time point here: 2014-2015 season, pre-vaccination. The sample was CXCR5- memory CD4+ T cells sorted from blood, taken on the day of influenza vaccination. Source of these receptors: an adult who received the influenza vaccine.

CDR3 sequence (DNA): TGTGCCAGCTCACCACCAGGCCACGGGGAGCTGTTTTTT. Protein: CASSPPGHGELFF. The chain has TRBV18 and TRBJ2-2; D gene ambiguous. V was pared by 0 bases and J by 7 bases, with 6 bases between. Germline CDR1 and CDR2: KGHSH and LQKENI. The CDR3 sequence is 13 residues long.

The CDR3 sequence: CASRSLENWFLGAFF. The CDR3 coding sequence is TGTGCCAGTAGGTCGTTAGAGAACTGGTTCCTTGGGGCTTTCTTT. V usage is TRBV19 and J usage is TRBJ1-1; unclear D gene. The V and J ends lost 6 bases and 11 bases respectively, with 25 bases between them. CDR1 is LNHDA and CDR2 is SQIVND in the germline V gene (reference sequence). The CDR3 runs 15 residues.

CDR3 DNA sequence: TGCGCCAGCAGCTCGGGAGGGACAGGGGACGGGGAGCTGTTTTTT. Residues: CASSSGGTGDGELFF. V usage is TRBV5-1 and J usage is TRBJ2-2; 10 bases match TRBD1. V gave up 3 bases and J gave up 7 bases; unmatched junction bases: 6. The CDR3 sequence is 15 residues long. Germline V gene lookup returns CDR1 SGHRS and CDR2 YFSETQ.

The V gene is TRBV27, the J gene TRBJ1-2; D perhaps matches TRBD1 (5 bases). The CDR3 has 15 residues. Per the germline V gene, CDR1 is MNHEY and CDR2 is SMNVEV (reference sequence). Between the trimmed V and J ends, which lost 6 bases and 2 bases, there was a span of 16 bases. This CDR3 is CASRPLGGGNYGYTF. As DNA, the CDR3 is TGTGCCAGCAGACCCCTCGGTGGGGGAAACTATGGCTACACCTTC.

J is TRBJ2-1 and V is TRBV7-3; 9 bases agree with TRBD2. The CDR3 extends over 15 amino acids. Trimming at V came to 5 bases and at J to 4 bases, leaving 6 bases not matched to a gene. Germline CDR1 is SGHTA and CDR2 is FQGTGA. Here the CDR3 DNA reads TGTGCCAGCAGCATCACTAGCGGGCCGTACAATGAGCAGTTCTTC. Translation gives CASSITSGPYNEQFF.

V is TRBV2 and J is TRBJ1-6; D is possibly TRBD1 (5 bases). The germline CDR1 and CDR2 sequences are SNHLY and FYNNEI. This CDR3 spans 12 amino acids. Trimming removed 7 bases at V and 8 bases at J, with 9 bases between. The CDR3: CASTRGDSPLHF. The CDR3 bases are TGTGCCAGCACCCGGGGGGATTCACCCCTCCACTTT.

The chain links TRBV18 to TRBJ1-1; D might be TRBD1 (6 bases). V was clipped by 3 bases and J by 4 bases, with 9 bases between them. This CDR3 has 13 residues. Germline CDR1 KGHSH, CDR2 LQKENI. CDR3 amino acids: CASSPTGSTEAFF. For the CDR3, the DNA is TGTGCCAGCTCACCTACAGGGTCCACTGAAGCTTTCTTT.

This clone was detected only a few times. CDR3 nucleotides: TGTGCCAGCAGGTCTGACGGGTCCTACAAGGGCTACACCTTC. Translated, it gives CASRSDGSYKGYTF. The chain employs TRBV6-5 and TRBJ1-2, with no clear D. The CDR3 spans 14 residues. The ends were cut back, 6 bases at V and 8 bases at J, with 19 bases in the middle. Germline CDR1 reads MNHEY; CDR2 reads SVGAGI.

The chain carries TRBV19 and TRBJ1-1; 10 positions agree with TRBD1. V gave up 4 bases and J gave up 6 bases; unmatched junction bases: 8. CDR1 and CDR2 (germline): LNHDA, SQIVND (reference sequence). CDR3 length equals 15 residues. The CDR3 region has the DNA TGTGCCAGTAGTACCCTAGGGACAGGGGATTCTGAAGCTTTCTTT. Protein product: CASSTLGTGDSEAFF.

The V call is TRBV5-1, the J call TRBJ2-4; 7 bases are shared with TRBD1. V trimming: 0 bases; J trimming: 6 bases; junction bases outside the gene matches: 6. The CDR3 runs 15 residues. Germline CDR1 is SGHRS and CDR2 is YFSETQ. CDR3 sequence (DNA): TGCGCCAGCAGCTTGGCCGGGACAGCCTTAAACATTCAGTACTTC. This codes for CASSLAGTALNIQYF.

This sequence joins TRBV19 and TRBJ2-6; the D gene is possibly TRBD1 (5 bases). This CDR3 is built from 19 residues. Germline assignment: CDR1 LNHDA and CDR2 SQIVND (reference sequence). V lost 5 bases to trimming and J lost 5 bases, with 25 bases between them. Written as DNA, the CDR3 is TGTGCCAGTAGTCCTATGTGGACAAATCACAAAAGTCGGGCCAACGTCCTGACTTTC. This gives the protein CASSPMWTNHKSRANVLTF.

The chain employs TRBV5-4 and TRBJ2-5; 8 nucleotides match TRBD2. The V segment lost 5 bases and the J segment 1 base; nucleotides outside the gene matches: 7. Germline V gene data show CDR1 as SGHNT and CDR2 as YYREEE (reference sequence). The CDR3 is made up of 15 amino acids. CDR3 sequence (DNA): TGTGCCAGCAGACTTCGGGGGGGGGCCCAAGAGACCCAGTACTTC. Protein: CASRLRGGAQETQYF.

The CDR3 region has the DNA TGTGCCAGCTCACCAGGGGTGGCGCAGCCCCAGCATTTT. Its protein product is CASSPGVAQPQHF. The chain couples TRBV18 to TRBJ1-5; D gene uncertain. CDR1 is KGHSH and CDR2 is LQKENI in the germline V gene. Trimming took 2 bases from V and 7 from J, leaving 9 bases between them. The length of the CDR3 is 13 residues.

The CDR3 coding sequence is TGTGCCAGCTCAAGGACAGGGGAGTATTCACCCCTCCACTTT. Its protein is CASSRTGEYSPLHF. The chain couples TRBV18 to TRBJ1-6, with 9 bases identical to TRBD1. The V gene end was trimmed by 5 bases and the J gene end by 8 bases; junction bases not matched to a gene: 4. The CDR3 length is 14 residues. Germline CDR1 reads KGHSH; CDR2 reads LQKENI.

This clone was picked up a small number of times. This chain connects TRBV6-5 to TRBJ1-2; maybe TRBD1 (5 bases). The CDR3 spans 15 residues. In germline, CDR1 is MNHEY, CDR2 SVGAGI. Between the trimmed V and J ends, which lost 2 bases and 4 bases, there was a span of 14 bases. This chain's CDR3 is CASSYRADRSYGYTF. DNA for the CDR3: TGTGCCAGCAGTTACAGAGCCGACAGAAGCTATGGCTACACCTTC.

CDR3 DNA sequence: TGTGCCAGCGGGGGACAGGGGGCGCTTGAAAAACTGTTTTTT. It translates to CASGGQGALEKLFF. The genes are TRBV2 and TRBJ1-4; 12 bases fit TRBD1. V lost 8 bases to trimming and J lost 7 bases; unmatched junction nucleotides: 5. The CDR3 sequence is 14 residues long. In germline, CDR1 is SNHLY, CDR2 FYNNEI.

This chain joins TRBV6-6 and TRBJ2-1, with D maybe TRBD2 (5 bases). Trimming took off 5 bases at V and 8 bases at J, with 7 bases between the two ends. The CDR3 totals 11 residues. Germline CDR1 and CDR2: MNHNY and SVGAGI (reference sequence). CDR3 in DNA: TGTGCCAGCAGTCCGAGGGATGAGCAGTTCTTC. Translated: CASSPRDEQFF.

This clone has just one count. CDR3 loop: CASSEIRGVHEKLFF. The CDR3 DNA follows: TGTGCCAGCAGCGAAATCAGGGGTGTACATGAAAAACTGTTTTTT. The V call is TRBV25-1, the J call TRBJ1-4; perhaps TRBD1 as D (6 bases). V was shortened by 6 bases and J by 6 bases, with 17 bases between the two germline ends. CDR3 size: 15 residues. Germline-derived CDR1 and CDR2 are MGHDK and SYGVNS.

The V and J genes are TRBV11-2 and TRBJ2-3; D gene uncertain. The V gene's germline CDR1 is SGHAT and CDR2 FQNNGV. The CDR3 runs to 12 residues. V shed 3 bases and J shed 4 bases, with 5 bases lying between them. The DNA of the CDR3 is TGTGCCAGCAGCTTGGGCTCAGATACGCAGTATTTT. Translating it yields CASSLGSDTQYF.

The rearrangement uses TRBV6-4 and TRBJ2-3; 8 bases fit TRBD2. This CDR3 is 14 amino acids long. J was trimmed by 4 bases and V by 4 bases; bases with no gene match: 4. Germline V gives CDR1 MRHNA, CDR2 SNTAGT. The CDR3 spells CASSAGGPADTQYF. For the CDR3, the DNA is TGTGCCAGCAGTGCGGGGGGGCCGGCAGATACGCAGTATTTT.

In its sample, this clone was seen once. Here the CDR3 reads CASSQAFQGSEKLFF. CDR3 nucleotides: TGTGCCAGCAGCCAAGCCTTCCAGGGTTCTGAAAAACTGTTTTTT. The V and J genes are TRBV4-2 and TRBJ1-4; the D gene is possibly TRBD1 (5 bases). The V end lost 1 base, the J end lost 7 bases, and 13 bases lay between the germline ends. Germline CDR1 LGHNA, CDR2 YNFKEQ. The CDR3 is 15 amino acids.

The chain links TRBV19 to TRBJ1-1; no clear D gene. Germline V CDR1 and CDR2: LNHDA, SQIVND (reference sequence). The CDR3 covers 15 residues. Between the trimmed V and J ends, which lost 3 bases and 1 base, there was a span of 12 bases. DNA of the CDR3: TGTGCCAGTAGTATGAGGTCGGCGGGGAACACTGAAGCTTTCTTT. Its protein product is CASSMRSAGNTEAFF.

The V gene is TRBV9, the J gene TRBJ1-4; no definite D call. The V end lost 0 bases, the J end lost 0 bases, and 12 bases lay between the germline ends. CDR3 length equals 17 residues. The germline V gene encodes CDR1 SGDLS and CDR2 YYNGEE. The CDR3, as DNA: TGTGCCAGCAGCGTAGATGTCGGGAGTTCAACTAATGAAAAACTGTTTTTT. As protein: CASSVDVGSSTNEKLFF.

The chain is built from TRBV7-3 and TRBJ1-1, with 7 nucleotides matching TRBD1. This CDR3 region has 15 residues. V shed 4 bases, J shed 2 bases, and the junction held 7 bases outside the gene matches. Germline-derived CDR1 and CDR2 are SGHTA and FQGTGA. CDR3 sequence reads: CASSSQGGHNTEAFF. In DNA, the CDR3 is TGTGCCAGCAGCTCTCAGGGGGGGCATAACACTGAAGCTTTCTTT.

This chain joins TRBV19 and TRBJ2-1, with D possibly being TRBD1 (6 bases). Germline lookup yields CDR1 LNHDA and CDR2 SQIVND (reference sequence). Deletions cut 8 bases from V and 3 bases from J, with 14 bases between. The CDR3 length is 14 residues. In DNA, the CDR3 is TGTGCCAGTCAACTCCAGGGGCTCTACAATGAGCAGTTCTTC. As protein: CASQLQGLYNEQFF.

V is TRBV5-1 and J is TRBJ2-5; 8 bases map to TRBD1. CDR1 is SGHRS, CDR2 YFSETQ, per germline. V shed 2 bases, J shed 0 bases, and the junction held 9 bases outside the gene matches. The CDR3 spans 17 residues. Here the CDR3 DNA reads TGCGCCAGCAGCTTAGGACAGGGACCGAAGTACCAAGAGACCCAGTACTTC. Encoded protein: CASSLGQGPKYQETQYF.

CDR3 coding DNA: TGTGCCAGCAGCATCGGGGGATCGGGGGGCTTCAACGAGCAGTACTTC. As protein: CASSIGGSGGFNEQYF. The V gene is TRBV4-2, the J gene TRBJ2-7, with D possibly TRBD2 on 7 matching bases. V lost 5 bases to trimming and J lost 5 bases, with 22 bases between them. This CDR3 has 16 residues. Per germline, CDR1 LGHNA and CDR2 YNFKEQ.

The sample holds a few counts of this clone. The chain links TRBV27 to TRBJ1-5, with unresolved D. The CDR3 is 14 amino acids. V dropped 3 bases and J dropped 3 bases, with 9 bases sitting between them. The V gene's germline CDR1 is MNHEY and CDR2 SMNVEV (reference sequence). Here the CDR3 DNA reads TGTGCCAGCAGTTTCGGCAGCTACAATCAGCCCCAGCATTTT. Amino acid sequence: CASSFGSYNQPQHF.

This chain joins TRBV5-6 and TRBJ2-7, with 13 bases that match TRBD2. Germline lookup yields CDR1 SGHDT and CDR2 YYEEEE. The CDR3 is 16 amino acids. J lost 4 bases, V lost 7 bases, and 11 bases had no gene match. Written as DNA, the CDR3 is TGTGCCAGCTTCGCCGGGTCGACTAGCGGGGGGTACGAGCAGTACTTC. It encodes CASFAGSTSGGYEQYF.

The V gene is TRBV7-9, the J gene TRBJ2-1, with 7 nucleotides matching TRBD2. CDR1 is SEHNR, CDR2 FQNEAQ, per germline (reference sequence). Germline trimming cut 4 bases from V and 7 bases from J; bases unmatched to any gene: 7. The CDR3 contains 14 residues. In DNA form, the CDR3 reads TGTGCCAGCAGCTCTGGACTGGGGGGGAATGAGCAGTTCTTC. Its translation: CASSSGLGGNEQFF.